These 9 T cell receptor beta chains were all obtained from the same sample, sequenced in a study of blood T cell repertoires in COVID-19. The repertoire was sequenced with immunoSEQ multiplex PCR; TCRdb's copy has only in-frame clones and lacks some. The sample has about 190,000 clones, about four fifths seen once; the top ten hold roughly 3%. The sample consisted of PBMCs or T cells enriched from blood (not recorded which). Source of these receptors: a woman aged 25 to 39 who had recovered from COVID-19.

The CDR3: CASSRTGGRETQYF. CDR3 nucleotides: TGTGCCAGTAGTCGGACAGGGGGAAGAGAGACCCAGTACTTC. This rearrangement joins TRBV19 to TRBJ2-5, with 10 bases lining up with TRBD1. Germline V CDR1 and CDR2: LNHDA, SQIVND (reference sequence). This CDR3 has 14 amino acids. V was pared by 5 bases and J by 4 bases, with 4 bases of the junction left unmatched.

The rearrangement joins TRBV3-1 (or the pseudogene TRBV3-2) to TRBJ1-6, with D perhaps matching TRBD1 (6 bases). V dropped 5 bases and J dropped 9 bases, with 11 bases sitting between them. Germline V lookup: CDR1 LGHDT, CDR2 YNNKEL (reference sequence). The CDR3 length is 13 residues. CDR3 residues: CASSVDRSSPLHF. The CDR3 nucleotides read TGTGCCAGCAGCGTCGACAGGAGTTCACCCCTCCACTTT.

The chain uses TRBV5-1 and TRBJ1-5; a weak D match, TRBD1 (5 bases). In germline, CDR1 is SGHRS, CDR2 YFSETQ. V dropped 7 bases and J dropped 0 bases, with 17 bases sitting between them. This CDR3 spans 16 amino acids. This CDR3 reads CASAGGDGYSNQPQHF. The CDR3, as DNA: TGCGCCAGCGCGGGGGGAGACGGCTATAGCAATCAGCCCCAGCATTTT. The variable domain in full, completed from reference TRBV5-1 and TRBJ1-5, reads KAGVTQTPRYLIKTRGQQVTLSCSPISGHRSVSWYQQTPGQGLQFLFEYFSETQRNKGNFPGRFSGRQFSNSRSEMNVSTLELGDSALYLCASAGGDGYSNQPQHFGDGTRLSIL.

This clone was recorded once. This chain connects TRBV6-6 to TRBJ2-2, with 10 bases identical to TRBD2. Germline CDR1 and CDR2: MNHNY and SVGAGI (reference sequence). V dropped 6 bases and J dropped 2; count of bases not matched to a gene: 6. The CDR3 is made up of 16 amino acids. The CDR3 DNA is TGTGCCAGCAGCATCGGACTAGCGGTTAACACCGGGGAGCTGTTTTTT. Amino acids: CASSIGLAVNTGELFF.

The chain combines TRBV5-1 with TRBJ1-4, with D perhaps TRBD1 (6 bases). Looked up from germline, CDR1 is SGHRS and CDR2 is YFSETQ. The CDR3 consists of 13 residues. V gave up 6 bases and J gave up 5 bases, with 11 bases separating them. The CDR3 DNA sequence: TGCGCCAGCAAACAGGGATCGAATGAAAAACTGTTTTTT. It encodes CASKQGSNEKLFF.

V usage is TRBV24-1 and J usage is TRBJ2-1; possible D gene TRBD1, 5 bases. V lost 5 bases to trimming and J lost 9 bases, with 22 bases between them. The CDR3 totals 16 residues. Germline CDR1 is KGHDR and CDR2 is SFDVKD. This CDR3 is CATSALPGRVPVEQFF. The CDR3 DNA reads TGTGCCACCAGTGCCCTCCCAGGCAGGGTCCCGGTTGAGCAGTTCTTC.

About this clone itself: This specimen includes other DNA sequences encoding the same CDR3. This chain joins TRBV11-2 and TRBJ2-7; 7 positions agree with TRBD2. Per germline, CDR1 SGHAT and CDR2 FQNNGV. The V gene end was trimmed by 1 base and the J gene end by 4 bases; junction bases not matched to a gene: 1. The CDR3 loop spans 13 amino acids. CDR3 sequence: CASSLGLAYEQYF. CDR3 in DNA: TGTGCCAGCAGCTTAGGACTAGCTTACGAGCAGTACTTC.

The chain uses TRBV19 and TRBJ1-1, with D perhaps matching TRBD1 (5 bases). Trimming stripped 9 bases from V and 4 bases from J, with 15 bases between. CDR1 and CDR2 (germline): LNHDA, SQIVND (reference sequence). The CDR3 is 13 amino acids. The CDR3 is CASSGGVSTEAFF. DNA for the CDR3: TGTGCCAGCAGCGGAGGGGTTAGCACTGAAGCTTTCTTT.

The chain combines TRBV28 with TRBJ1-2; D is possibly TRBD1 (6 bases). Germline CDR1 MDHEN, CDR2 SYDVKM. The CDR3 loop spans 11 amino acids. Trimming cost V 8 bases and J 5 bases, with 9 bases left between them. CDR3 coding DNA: TGTGCCAGCCTCAGGGGATATGGCTACACCTTC. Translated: CASLRGYGYTF.